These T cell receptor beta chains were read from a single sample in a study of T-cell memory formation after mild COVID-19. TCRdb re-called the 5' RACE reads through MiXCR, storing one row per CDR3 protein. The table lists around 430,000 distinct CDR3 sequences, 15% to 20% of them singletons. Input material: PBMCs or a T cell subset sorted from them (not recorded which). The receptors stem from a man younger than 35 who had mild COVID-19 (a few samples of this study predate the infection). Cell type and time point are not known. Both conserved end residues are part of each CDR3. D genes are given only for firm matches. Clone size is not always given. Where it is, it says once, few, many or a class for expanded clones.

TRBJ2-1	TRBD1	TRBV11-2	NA	CASSRTGDLGQFF	TGTGCCAGCAGCAGGACAGGGGATCTTGGCCAGTTCTTC
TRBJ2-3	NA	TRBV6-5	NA	CASTYAVGDTQYF	TGTGCCAGCACCTACGCGGTCGGAGATACGCAGTATTTT
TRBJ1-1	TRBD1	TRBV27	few	CASSVLGQGDGTEAFF	TGTGCCAGCAGTGTTTTGGGACAGGGGGACGGCACTGAAGCTTTCTTT
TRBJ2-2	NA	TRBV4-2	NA	CASSQGLTSTGELFF	TGTGCCAGCAGCCAAGGTTTGACGAGTACCGGGGAGCTGTTTTTT
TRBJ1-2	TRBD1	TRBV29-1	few	CSVAPGGMGYTF	TGCAGCGTCGCCCCAGGGGGTATGGGCTACACCTTC
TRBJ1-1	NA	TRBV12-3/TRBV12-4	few	CASGQTGTNMNTEAFF	TGTGCCAGCGGACAAACAGGGACCAACATGAACACTGAAGCTTTCTTT
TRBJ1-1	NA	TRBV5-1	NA	CASGIQTYTEAFF	TGCGCCAGCGGGATTCAAACTTACACTGAAGCTTTCTTT
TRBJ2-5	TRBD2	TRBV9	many	CASSSTSGGGETQYF	TGTGCCAGCAGCTCGACTAGCGGGGGCGGAGAGACCCAGTACTTC
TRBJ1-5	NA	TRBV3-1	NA	CASSTGNNQPQHF	TGTGCCAGCAGCACGGGGAACAATCAGCCCCAGCATTTT
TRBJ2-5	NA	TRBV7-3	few	CASSTGPSETQYF	TGTGCCAGCAGCACAGGCCCCTCAGAGACCCAGTACTTC
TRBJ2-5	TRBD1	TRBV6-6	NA	CASSQPDRARETQYF	TGTGCCAGCAGTCAACCGGACAGGGCAAGGGAGACCCAGTACTTC
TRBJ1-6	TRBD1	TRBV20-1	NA	CSAFAGQHYSYNSPLHF	TGCAGTGCGTTCGCGGGACAGCATTACTCCTATAATTCACCCCTCCACTTT
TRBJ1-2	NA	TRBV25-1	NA	CASSEYNGIPEDGYTF	TGTGCCAGCAGTGAATATAACGGCATCCCGGAAGATGGCTACACCTTC
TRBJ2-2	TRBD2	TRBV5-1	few	CASSPREGGAGELFF	TGCGCCAGCAGCCCCCGGGAGGGAGGCGCCGGGGAGCTGTTTTTT
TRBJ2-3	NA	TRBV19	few	CASSMGLSARGDTQYF	TGTGCCAGTAGTATGGGGCTCTCGGCCCGCGGAGATACGCAGTATTTT
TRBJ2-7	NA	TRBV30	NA	CAWTWAGLQYF	TGTGCCTGGACCTGGGCAGGGCTGCAGTACTTC
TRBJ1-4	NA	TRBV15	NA	CATSTAGATNEKLFF	TGTGCCACCAGCACAGCAGGGGCTACTAATGAAAAACTGTTTTTT
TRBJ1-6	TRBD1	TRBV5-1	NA	CASSWGQGGSPLHF	TGCGCCAGCAGCTGGGGACAGGGGGGATCACCCCTCCACTTT
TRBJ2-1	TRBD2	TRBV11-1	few	CASSSRPLAGGREQFF	TGTGCCAGCAGCTCCCGGCCGCTAGCGGGGGGCAGGGAGCAGTTCTTC
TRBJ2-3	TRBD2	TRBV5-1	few	CASSFSSGGALDTQYF	TGCGCCAGCAGCTTTTCTAGCGGGGGGGCCTTAGATACGCAGTATTTT
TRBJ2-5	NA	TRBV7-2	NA	CASSQSLQGSETQYF	TGTGCCAGCAGCCAGAGCCTACAGGGTTCAGAGACCCAGTACTTC
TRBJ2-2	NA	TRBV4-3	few	CASGITGELFF	TGCGCCAGCGGTATAACCGGGGAGCTGTTTTTT
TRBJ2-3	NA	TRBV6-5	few	CASRGSPDTQYF	TGTGCCAGCAGGGGGTCGCCAGATACGCAGTATTTT
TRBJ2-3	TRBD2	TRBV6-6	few	CASSYSNQRGPTDTQYF	TGTGCCAGCAGTTACTCGAACCAGCGGGGGCCCACAGATACGCAGTATTTT
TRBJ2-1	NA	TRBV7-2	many	CASSFWGREQFF	TGTGCCAGCAGCTTCTGGGGGCGCGAGCAGTTCTTC
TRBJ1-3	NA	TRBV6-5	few	CASSLQQGISGNTIYF	TGTGCCAGCAGTTTACAACAGGGAATTTCTGGAAACACCATATATTTT
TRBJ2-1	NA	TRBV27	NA	CASSLLRKVGDEQFF	TGTGCCAGCAGTTTATTAAGGAAAGTGGGAGATGAGCAGTTCTTC
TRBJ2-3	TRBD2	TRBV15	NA	CATMYPPSGGTDTQYF	TGTGCCACGATGTACCCCCCTAGCGGGGGCACAGATACGCAGTATTTT
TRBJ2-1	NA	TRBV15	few	CATSRDSGLAFNEQFF	TGTGCCACCAGCAGAGATTCGGGGCTTGCGTTCAATGAGCAGTTCTTC
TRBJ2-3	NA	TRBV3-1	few	CASSQETGKETDTQYF	TGTGCCAGCAGCCAAGAGACGGGGAAAGAAACAGATACGCAGTATTTT
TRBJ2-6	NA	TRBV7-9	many	CASSSSGANVLTF	TGCGCCAGCAGCTCCTCTGGGGCCAACGTCCTGACTTTC
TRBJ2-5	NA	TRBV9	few	CASRPVDSSETQYF	TGTGCCAGCAGGCCCGTCGACAGTTCCGAGACCCAGTACTTC
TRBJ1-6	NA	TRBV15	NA	CDTGGRKGTPLHF	TGTGACACCGGGGGTAGGAAAGGGACACCCCTCCACTTT
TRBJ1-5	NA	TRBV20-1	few	CSVRVGNSNQPQHF	TGCAGTGTCCGAGTGGGGAATAGCAATCAGCCCCAGCATTTT
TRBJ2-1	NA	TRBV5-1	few	CASSLVHQNNEQFF	TGCGCCAGCAGCTTGGTGCACCAGAACAATGAGCAGTTCTTC
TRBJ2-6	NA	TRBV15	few	CATRLSGANVLTF	TGTGCCACCAGGCTCTCTGGGGCCAACGTCCTGACTTTC
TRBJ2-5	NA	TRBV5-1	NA	CASSLDQTVQETQYF	TGCGCCAGCAGCTTGGATCAGACAGTCCAAGAGACCCAGTACTTC
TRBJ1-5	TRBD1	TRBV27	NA	CASGSQGNQPQHF	TGTGCCAGCGGTTCACAGGGGAATCAGCCCCAGCATTTT
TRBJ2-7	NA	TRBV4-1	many	CASSQDGSGRAVGQYF	TGCGCCAGCAGCCAAGATGGTTCGGGCAGGGCCGTAGGGCAGTACTTC
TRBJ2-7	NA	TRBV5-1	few	CASSLAAGQPYEQYF	TGCGCCAGCAGCTTGGCTGCGGGGCAACCCTACGAGCAGTACTTC
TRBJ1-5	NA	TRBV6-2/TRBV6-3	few	CASSYSIQLSNSNQPQHF	TGTGCCAGCAGTTACTCGATACAGCTTTCCAATAGCAATCAGCCCCAGCATTTT
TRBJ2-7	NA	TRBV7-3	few	CASSDYVQPYEQYF	TGTGCCAGCAGTGACTACGTCCAACCCTACGAGCAGTACTTC
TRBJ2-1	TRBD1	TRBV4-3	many	CASSQEGQGWDEQFF	TGCGCCAGCAGCCAAGAGGGACAGGGGTGGGATGAGCAGTTCTTC
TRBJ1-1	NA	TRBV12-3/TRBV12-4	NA	CASSSGTSTEAFF	TGTGCCAGCAGTTCCGGGACAAGCACTGAAGCTTTCTTT
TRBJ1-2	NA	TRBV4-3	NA	CASSQEGGHDGYTF	TGCGCCAGCAGCCAAGAAGGAGGCCACGATGGCTACACCTTC
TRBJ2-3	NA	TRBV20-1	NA	CSVPTLQGGTDTQYF	TGCAGTGTTCCGACTCTACAGGGAGGCACAGATACGCAGTATTTT
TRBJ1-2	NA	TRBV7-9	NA	CASSLVVNDPKGYGYTF	TGTGCCAGCAGCTTAGTCGTGAACGACCCCAAAGGGTATGGCTACACCTTC
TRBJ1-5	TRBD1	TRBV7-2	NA	CASSLQGARQPQHF	TGTGCCAGCAGCTTACAGGGGGCTCGGCAGCCCCAGCATTTT